These T cell receptor beta chains were read from a single sample in a study of T cells and Merkel cell carcinoma outcomes. Measured with immunoSEQ multiplex PCR; TCRdb has only the in-frame clones, and not every one. The table includes some 9,400 clones, under 90% detected once. Sequenced sample: tumor tissue from Merkel cell carcinoma. These receptors all stem from a human donor with Merkel cell carcinoma. Each CDR3 is given with its conserved first and last residue. The order of the fields is J gene, clone size, D gene, V gene, CDR3 protein, CDR3 DNA. A D gene is named only where the DNA matches it firmly. The size of a clone is reported for some rows only, either as once, few or many, or as a class for expanded clones.

J: TRBJ2-1
size: NA
D: NA
V: TRBV6-6
CDR3: CASSWVRGSAYNEQFF
DNA: TGTGCCAGCAGTTGGGTCAGGGGTAGCGCCTACAATGAGCAGTTCTTC

J: TRBJ1-6
size: NA
D: NA
V: TRBV18
CDR3: CASSHGTGEKALF
DNA: TGTGCCAGCTCCCACGGGACGGGAGAGAAGGCTCTATTT

J: TRBJ2-5
size: NA
D: NA
V: TRBV7-8
CDR3: CASSLVGRSVPGTQYF
DNA: TGTGCCAGCAGCTTAGTGGGGCGTAGTGTGCCGGGGACCCAGTACTTC

J: TRBJ2-2
size: NA
D: TRBD2
V: TRBV27
CDR3: CASRSGTSTGELFF
DNA: TGTGCCAGCAGGTCCGGGACTAGCACCGGGGAGCTGTTTTTT

J: TRBJ2-2
size: once
D: TRBD1
V: TRBV29-1
CDR3: CSVEEGPGGDTGELFF
DNA: TGCAGCGTTGAAGAGGGGCCAGGGGGCGATACCGGGGAGCTGTTTTTT

J: TRBJ2-1
size: NA
D: TRBD2
V: TRBV19
CDR3: CASSSRLAGDNEQFF
DNA: TGTGCCAGTAGTTCGAGACTAGCAGGTGACAATGAGCAGTTCTTC

J: TRBJ1-6
size: NA
D: NA
V: TRBV27
CDR3: CASGRGGSPLHF
DNA: TGTGCCAGCGGGAGGGGGGGCTCACCCCTCCACTTT

J: TRBJ1-5
size: NA
D: TRBD1
V: TRBV18
CDR3: CASTQGAEKPQHF
DNA: TGTGCCAGCACCCAGGGGGCGGAGAAGCCCCAGCATTTT

J: TRBJ2-5
size: NA
D: NA
V: TRBV28
CDR3: CASSLGTRTQYF
DNA: TGTGCCAGCAGTTTAGGTACCCGGACCCAGTACTTC

J: TRBJ2-5
size: NA
D: NA
V: TRBV7-9
CDR3: CASSYPRTSQETQYF
DNA: TGTGCCAGCAGCTACCCTCGCACTAGCCAAGAGACCCAGTACTTC

J: TRBJ2-2
size: NA
D: TRBD1
V: TRBV5-4
CDR3: CASSRRGGTGGTGELFF
DNA: TGTGCCAGCAGCCGACGGGGCGGGACAGGGGGCACCGGGGAGCTGTTTTTT

J: TRBJ2-7
size: NA
D: TRBD1
V: TRBV19
CDR3: CASSKGGTGTYEQYF
DNA: TGTGCCAGTAGTAAGGGGGGGACAGGGACCTACGAGCAGTACTTC

J: TRBJ2-2
size: NA
D: NA
V: TRBV29-1
CDR3: CSVARGGELFF
DNA: TGTAGCGTTGCGAGGGGGGGGGAGCTGTTTTTT

J: TRBJ2-7
size: NA
D: NA
V: TRBV6-1
CDR3: CATARQAQSYEQYF
DNA: TGTGCCACCGCTAGACAGGCACAATCCTACGAGCAGTACTTC

J: TRBJ1-1
size: NA
D: NA
V: TRBV5-4
CDR3: CASSVEPGDLSTEAFF
DNA: TGTGCCAGCAGCGTGGAGCCAGGGGATTTGAGCACTGAAGCTTTCTTT

J: TRBJ1-1
size: once
D: NA
V: TRBV5-1
CDR3: CASSLVFRGNTEAFF
DNA: TGCGCCAGCAGCTTGGTGTTTCGGGGTAACACTGAAGCTTTCTTT

J: TRBJ2-3
size: NA
D: NA
V: TRBV7-9
CDR3: CASSFERTGGTDTQYF
DNA: TGTGCCAGCAGCTTCGAACGTACAGGCGGCACAGATACGCAGTATTTT

J: TRBJ1-6
size: NA
D: NA
V: TRBV7-9
CDR3: CASSRTGYNSPLHF
DNA: TGTGCCAGCAGTCGGACGGGTTATAATTCACCCCTCCACTTT

J: TRBJ2-7
size: once
D: TRBD1
V: TRBV28
CDR3: CASTRTGASSYEQYF
DNA: TGTGCCAGCACCCGGACAGGGGCGAGCTCCTACGAGCAGTACTTC

J: TRBJ2-5
size: NA
D: NA
V: TRBV7-9
CDR3: CASSLGTAGGETQYF
DNA: TGTGCCAGCAGCCTCGGGACGGCCGGGGGAGAGACCCAGTACTTC

J: TRBJ2-7
size: NA
D: NA
V: TRBV18
CDR3: CASSPQGGREQYF
DNA: TGTGCCAGCTCACCACAGGGGGGACGCGAGCAGTACTTC

J: TRBJ2-5
size: NA
D: TRBD2
V: TRBV13
CDR3: CASSLRVAGGQFQETQYF
DNA: TGTGCCAGCAGCTTAAGGGTAGCGGGGGGTCAATTTCAAGAGACCCAGTACTTC

J: TRBJ1-1
size: NA
D: TRBD1
V: TRBV5-1
CDR3: CASSLGVWTGNTEAFF
DNA: TGCGCCAGCAGCTTGGGTGTCTGGACAGGGAACACTGAAGCTTTCTTT

J: TRBJ1-1
size: NA
D: TRBD1
V: TRBV2
CDR3: CASSEDRDTEAFF
DNA: TGTGCCAGCAGTGAGGACAGGGACACTGAAGCTTTCTTT

J: TRBJ1-2
size: once
D: NA
V: TRBV5-1
CDR3: CASIAPNLYGYTF
DNA: TGCGCCAGCATAGCACCGAATCTTTATGGCTACACCTTC

J: TRBJ2-5
size: NA
D: NA
V: TRBV5-1
CDR3: CASSFGGFGETQYF
DNA: TGCGCCAGCAGCTTCGGAGGGTTCGGGGAGACCCAGTACTTC

J: TRBJ2-7
size: NA
D: NA
V: TRBV28
CDR3: CASSQGIYEQYF
DNA: TGTGCCAGCAGTCAGGGGATCTACGAGCAGTACTTC

J: TRBJ2-1
size: once
D: TRBD1
V: TRBV5-1
CDR3: CASRSGTASYNEQFF
DNA: TGCGCCAGCAGATCCGGGACAGCCTCCTACAATGAGCAGTTCTTC

J: TRBJ2-3
size: few
D: NA
V: TRBV7-9
CDR3: CASSSYRDGADTQYF
DNA: TGTGCCAGCAGCTCCTACAGGGACGGAGCAGATACGCAGTATTTT

J: TRBJ2-1
size: NA
D: NA
V: TRBV18
CDR3: CASSPRRDYNEQFF
DNA: TGTGCCAGCTCCCCTAGGCGGGACTACAATGAGCAGTTCTTC

J: TRBJ2-5
size: NA
D: TRBD2
V: TRBV7-9
CDR3: CASSLVRGGQETQYF
DNA: TGTGCCAGCAGCTTAGTTAGGGGAGGGCAAGAGACCCAGTACTTC

J: TRBJ2-7
size: NA
D: TRBD2
V: TRBV5-1
CDR3: CASSTTSGSSYEQYF
DNA: TGCGCCAGCAGCACGACTAGCGGCAGCTCCTACGAGCAGTACTTC

J: TRBJ2-1
size: once
D: TRBD2
V: TRBV6-5
CDR3: CASSYSAGGYYNEQFF
DNA: TGTGCCAGCAGTTACTCGGCCGGGGGGTACTACAATGAGCAGTTCTTC

J: TRBJ1-6
size: NA
D: NA
V: TRBV6-1
CDR3: CASSKEGGAWNSPLHF
DNA: TGTGCCAGCAGTAAAGAGGGGGGCGCGTGGAATTCACCCCTCCACTTT

J: TRBJ1-5
size: NA
D: NA
V: TRBV6-1
CDR3: CASSEFGFSNQPQHF
DNA: TGTGCCAGCAGTGAATTCGGGTTTAGCAATCAGCCCCAGCATTTT

J: TRBJ2-3
size: NA
D: NA
V: TRBV28
CDR3: CASSPTPDTQYF
DNA: TGTGCCAGCAGTCCAACGCCAGATACGCAGTATTTT

J: TRBJ2-2
size: NA
D: TRBD1
V: TRBV4-1
CDR3: CASSATGQGARELFF
DNA: TGCGCCAGCAGTGCCACGGGACAGGGGGCTCGGGAGCTGTTTTTT

J: TRBJ1-4
size: NA
D: NA
V: TRBV9
CDR3: CASSPTGTTNEKLFF
DNA: TGTGCCAGCAGCCCTACAGGAACAACTAATGAAAAACTGTTTTTT

J: TRBJ1-2
size: NA
D: TRBD1
V: TRBV5-1
CDR3: CASSNQGGFQGYTF
DNA: TGCGCCAGCAGCAACCAGGGGGGATTCCAGGGCTACACCTTC

J: TRBJ1-1
size: NA
D: TRBD1
V: TRBV18
CDR3: CASSPGTGRNRGTEAFF
DNA: TGTGCCAGCTCACCGGGGACAGGGCGTAACAGGGGCACTGAAGCTTTCTTT

J: TRBJ1-1
size: NA
D: NA
V: TRBV7-9
CDR3: CASHTGMNTEAFF
DNA: TGTGCCAGCCACACAGGGATGAACACTGAAGCTTTCTTT

J: TRBJ2-7
size: once
D: NA
V: TRBV6-6
CDR3: CASRQGPTSYEQYF
DNA: TGTGCCAGCAGGCAGGGTCCGACCTCCTACGAGCAGTACTTC

J: TRBJ2-1
size: NA
D: NA
V: TRBV5-1
CDR3: CASSLGDSQNEQFF
DNA: TGCGCCAGCAGCTTGGGGGATAGCCAGAATGAGCAGTTCTTC

J: TRBJ2-7
size: NA
D: NA
V: TRBV4-2
CDR3: CASSQDRRGRDYEQYF
DNA: TGTGCCAGCAGCCAAGACAGGAGGGGAAGGGACTACGAGCAGTACTTC

J: TRBJ2-7
size: NA
D: NA
V: TRBV20-1
CDR3: CSAMQVGEQYF
DNA: TGCAGTGCTATGCAGGTAGGCGAGCAGTACTTC

J: TRBJ1-5
size: NA
D: NA
V: TRBV14
CDR3: CASSQRGQPQHF
DNA: TGTGCCAGCAGCCAACGGGGTCAGCCCCAGCATTTT

J: TRBJ2-7
size: NA
D: TRBD1
V: TRBV23-1
CDR3: CASSQSIEEGAISYEQYF
DNA: TGCGCCAGCAGTCAATCCATCGAAGAGGGGGCTATTTCGTATGAGCAGTACTTC

J: TRBJ2-7
size: NA
D: NA
V: TRBV2
CDR3: CASLNSSIQAYEQYF
DNA: TGTGCCAGCCTCAACTCAAGCATACAAGCCTACGAGCAGTACTTC

J: TRBJ2-7
size: NA
D: NA
V: TRBV28
CDR3: CASSLGTFYEQYF
DNA: TGTGCCAGCAGTTTGGGGACATTCTACGAGCAGTACTTC

J: TRBJ1-6
size: NA
D: NA
V: TRBV2
CDR3: CASSEDRVGISPLHF
DNA: TGTGCCAGCAGTGAAGACAGGGTAGGAATTTCACCCCTCCACTTT

J: TRBJ2-7
size: NA
D: NA
V: TRBV29-1
CDR3: CSVAQGKYEQYF
DNA: TGCAGCGTTGCCCAGGGTAAATACGAGCAGTACTTC

J: TRBJ2-1
size: NA
D: NA
V: TRBV11-2
CDR3: CASSSDPDRRFF
DNA: TGTGCCAGCAGCTCAGACCCCGACCGGCGGTTCTTC

J: TRBJ2-2
size: NA
D: TRBD1
V: TRBV4-2
CDR3: CASSQGDRNTGELFF
DNA: TGTGCCAGCAGCCAAGGGGACAGGAACACCGGGGAGCTGTTTTTT

J: TRBJ1-1
size: NA
D: NA
V: TRBV11-2
CDR3: CASSLGLKASTAFF
DNA: TGTGCCAGCAGCTTAGGGCTTAAAGCGTCGACGGCTTTCTTT

J: TRBJ1-5
size: NA
D: TRBD1
V: TRBV28
CDR3: CASSPSGQGNQPQHF
DNA: TGTGCCAGCAGCCCCTCGGGACAGGGGAATCAGCCCCAGCATTTT

J: TRBJ2-5
size: NA
D: NA
V: TRBV19
CDR3: CASSIGGPATSQETQYF
DNA: TGTGCCAGTAGTATAGGGGGTCCCGCGACTTCCCAAGAGACCCAGTACTTC

J: TRBJ2-6
size: NA
D: NA
V: TRBV10-3
CDR3: CATTGGAPLSGANVLTF
DNA: TGTGCCACAACCGGGGGCGCCCCTCTCTCTGGGGCCAACGTCCTGACTTTC

J: TRBJ1-2
size: NA
D: TRBD1
V: TRBV7-8
CDR3: CASSYDGTGNYGYTF
DNA: TGTGCCAGCAGCTATGACGGGACAGGGAATTATGGCTACACCTTC